This T cell receptor beta chain was recorded in a study of cytomegalovirus exposure and HLA in healthy donors. The study ran its PCR with 60 Vbeta and 13 Jbeta primers. Assay used: immunoSEQ multiplex PCR; TCRdb lists only in-frame clones, some missing. The sample consists of around 63,000 clones, roughly 78% of them appearing once. The CDR3 length is 13 residues. V was trimmed by 4 bases and J by 1 base, leaving 7 bases between them. Germline values: CDR1 SGHTA, CDR2 FQGNSA. The sequence was obtained from a man in his forties in good health and CMV-seronegative. This chain uses TRBV7-2 with TRBJ2-5; no reliable D call. The sample taken for sequencing was PBMCs. Here the CDR3 DNA reads TGTGCCAGCAGCTCCTATACCCAAGAGACCCAGTACTTC. Residues: CASSSYTQETQYF.